The 11 T cell receptor beta chains reported below all come from one sample, sequenced in a study of vaccination effects on CD4 cells after COVID-19. Only in-frame clones appear in the TCRdb table, and some are missing; sequencing was by immunoSEQ multiplex PCR. Of about 31,000 clones listed, roughly four fifths are singletons. Their cognate antigens are unknown. The ViraFEST assay expanded antigen-specific CD4+ T cells with viral peptide pools before sequencing. Culturing for about 9 days preceded CD4+ T cell isolation. Two doses of either BNT162b2 or mRNA-1273 were given to each participant. The specimen was CD4+ T cells from PBMCs cultured with HCoV-229E spike peptides, collected after COVID-19 vaccination. The receptor set was obtained from a human donor who received a COVID-19 vaccine.

The chain carries TRBV6-5 and TRBJ1-2; the D is unclear. CDR1 is MNHEY and CDR2 is SVGAGI in the germline V gene. This CDR3 has 12 residues. V was clipped by 2 bases and J by 8 bases, with 9 bases between them. The CDR3 reads CASSYTRGGYTF. In nucleotides, the CDR3 is TGTGCCAGCAGTTACACTCGTGGCGGCTACACCTTC.

This clone was counted a single time. The gene calls are TRBV28 and TRBJ1-3; tentatively, D is TRBD1 (6 bases). Germline V lookup: CDR1 MDHEN, CDR2 SYDVKM. V lost 2 bases and J lost 3, with 11 bases in between. The CDR3 sequence is 15 residues long. As DNA, the CDR3 is TGTGCCAGCAGTTTACTGGGGGCTGGTGGAAACACCATATATTTT. Residues: CASSLLGAGGNTIYF.

The genes are TRBV5-8 and TRBJ1-1; the D is unclear. Trimming removed 3 bases at V and 2 bases at J, with 8 bases between. Germline V gene sequence: CDR1 SGHTS, CDR2 YDEGEE. This CDR3 spans 13 amino acids. The CDR3, as DNA: TGTGCCAGCAGCTCAACAGTAAACACTGAAGCTTTCTTT. Translating gives CASSSTVNTEAFF. Complete variable domain (other parts from reference TRBV5-8 and TRBJ1-1): EAGVTQSPTHLIKTRGQQATLRCSPISGHTSVYWYQQALGLGLQFLLWYDEGEERNRGNFPPRFSGRQFPNYSSELNVNALELEDSALYLCASSSTVNTEAFFGQGTRLTVV.

The chain recombines TRBV6-1 with TRBJ1-2, with D maybe TRBD1 (6 bases). The CDR3 totals 13 residues. CDR1 is MNHNS and CDR2 is SASEGT in the germline V gene. The germline V and J ends were trimmed by 2 bases and 4 bases, with 8 bases remaining between them. This chain's CDR3 is CASSETGTYGYTF. The DNA for the CDR3 is TGTGCCAGCAGTGAAACAGGGACCTATGGCTACACCTTC.

The CDR3 spells CASSEFTGGSSYNEQFF. The CDR3 DNA is TGTGCCAGCAGTGAATTCACAGGGGGGAGCTCCTACAATGAGCAGTTCTTC. The J gene is TRBJ2-1, the V gene TRBV6-1, with 8 bases that match TRBD1. Germline CDR1 is MNHNS and CDR2 is SASEGT. The CDR3 runs to 17 residues. V lost 2 bases, J lost 0 bases, and 6 bases stayed unmatched.

The rearrangement uses TRBV11-2 and TRBJ2-7; TRBD2 matches at 7 bases. The CDR3 spans 13 residues. Germline CDR1 reads SGHAT; CDR2 reads FQNNGV. Trimming at V came to 8 bases and at J to 5 bases, leaving 9 bases not matched to a gene. CDR3 sequence (DNA): TGTGCCAGCGAAACTGGGGGGGGGAACGAGCAGTACTTC. It yields the protein CASETGGGNEQYF. Looking up the rest from reference TRBV11-2 and TRBJ2-7 gives the full variable domain: EAGVAQSPRYKIIEKRQSVAFWCNPISGHATLYWYQQILGQGPKLLIQFQNNGVVDDSQLPKDRFSAERLKGVDSTLKIQPAKLEDSAVYLCASETGGGNEQYFGPGTRLTVT.

The chain recombines TRBV6-5 with TRBJ2-7, with TRBD1 matching 8 bases. The germline V gene encodes CDR1 MNHEY and CDR2 SVGAGI. The CDR3 length is 14 residues. Trimming took 6 bases from V and 4 from J; bases not matched to a gene: 8. The CDR3 sequence: CASSPGQEPYEQYF. DNA of the CDR3: TGTGCCAGCAGCCCGGGACAGGAACCGTACGAGCAGTACTTC.

This chain uses TRBV5-6 with TRBJ1-6; 7 bases agree with TRBD1. The CDR3 length is 15 residues. From germline, CDR1 is SGHDT and CDR2 YYEEEE. With 0 bases clipped from V and 6 bases from J, the junction kept 3 bases outside the gene matches. CDR3 region: CASSLDGTANSPLHF. In DNA form, the CDR3 reads TGTGCCAGCAGCTTGGACGGGACAGCTAATTCACCCCTCCACTTT. Using reference TRBV5-6 and TRBJ1-6 for the parts outside the CDR3, the full variable domain is DAGVTQSPTHLIKTRGQQVTLRCSPKSGHDTVSWYQQALGQGPQFIFQYYEEEERQRGNFPDRFSGHQFPNYSSELNVNALLLGDSALYLCASSLDGTANSPLHFGNGTRLTVT.

The chain joins TRBV6-5 to TRBJ2-7, with D perhaps TRBD1 or TRBD2 (5 bases each). The CDR3 consists of 16 residues. In germline, CDR1 is MNHEY, CDR2 SVGAGI. V gave up 0 bases and J gave up 0 bases, with 12 bases separating them. DNA for the CDR3: TGTGCCAGCAGTTACTCATGGGACGGCGACTCCTACGAGCAGTACTTC. This gives the protein CASSYSWDGDSYEQYF.

This chain connects TRBV6-5 to TRBJ1-2; no clear D. This CDR3 has 14 residues. The germline V and J ends were trimmed by 0 bases and 2 bases, with 7 bases remaining between them. Germline V gene lookup returns CDR1 MNHEY and CDR2 SVGAGI. The chain's CDR3 is CASSYSHGNYGYTF. For the CDR3, the DNA is TGTGCCAGCAGTTACTCACACGGCAACTATGGCTACACCTTC.

V and J are TRBV18 and TRBJ1-4, with D possibly matching TRBD1 (6 bases). The CDR3 sequence is 13 residues long. From germline, CDR1 is KGHSH and CDR2 LQKENI. Between the trimmed V and J ends, which lost 11 bases and 0 bases, there was a span of 10 bases. This chain's CDR3 is CAGQRATNEKLFF. The CDR3 region has the DNA TGTGCCGGACAGAGAGCAACTAATGAAAAACTGTTTTTT.